This entry features one T cell receptor (beta chain) sequence. A junction boundary mismatches the germline segment, possibly from a read error. TCRdb reprocessed the PCR reads with MiXCR, giving one entry per CDR3 protein. The sample holds about 19,000 distinct CDR3 sequences, 37% seen once. These data come from a study of immune characterization of retroperitoneal liposarcoma. This TCR derives from a male donor with retroperitoneal liposarcoma. Sequenced sample: blood.

CDR3 in amino acids: CASRFRSGTGTYEQYF. The CDR3 DNA sequence: TGCGCCAGCAGATTTCGTTCCGGGACAGGGACCTACGAGCAGTACTTC. The V gene is TRBV11-2, the J gene TRBJ2-1; 9 bases align to TRBD1. TRBJ2-7 matches the DNA end more closely, so the J call is doubtful. From germline, CDR1 is SGHAT and CDR2 FQNNGV. This CDR3 comprises 16 residues.